This entry describes one TCR beta chain. Antigen specificity is unknown. These data are taken from a study of T cells in Graves' hyperthyroidism and ophthalmopathy. General study findings and limits: In the analysis, a 13 V-J model separated ophthalmopathy from stable hyperthyroidism.

Per germline, CDR1 MDHEN and CDR2 SYDVKM. Trimming stripped 3 bases from V and 10 bases from J, with 16 bases between. The CDR3 covers 14 residues. RNA transcripts were the template for amplifying TCR beta CDR3 regions. The study used the HTBI primer set for a first-round RT-PCR of the TCR CDR3. TCRdb used MiXCR to reprocess the multiplex PCR reads, holding one entry per CDR3 protein. The sample carries a few hundred thousand distinct CDR3 sequences, around 16% recorded once. The chain combines TRBV28 with TRBJ2-1; D might be TRBD1 (7 bases). Sequencing was carried out using blood. This clonotype originated in a woman aged 18-29 years with Graves' hyperthyroidism that later progressed to Graves' ophthalmopathy. The CDR3, as DNA: TGTGCCAGCAGTTTGCCGGGCGGAGGGGGCGAGCAGTTCTTC. It specifies CASSLPGGGGEQFF.